This TCR beta chain was captured in a study of blood T cells in healthy people across ages. Notes on this clonotype: Antigen: not known.

The V gene end was trimmed by 5 bases and the J gene end by 8 bases; junction bases not matched to a gene: 14. The V gene's germline CDR1 is SEHNR and CDR2 FQNEAQ (reference sequence). The CDR3 spans 15 residues. Combining a sample-barcoded 5' primer with a J-beta primer mix, a second PCR ran for about 7 to 11 cycles. Every single cDNA molecule received a tag from a template-switch adaptor with 12 random nucleotides. TCRdb recomputed calls from the 5' RACE reads with MiXCR, one row per CDR3 protein. The sample consists of approximately 1.5 million distinct CDR3 sequences, about 31% of them appearing once. General observations from the study: Percentage of naive T cells showed a strong correlation with TCR beta diversity.

The sequenced material came from blood. This TCR was sampled from a woman aged 25 to 45 in good health. This chain joins TRBV7-9 and TRBJ1-2; 7 bases map to TRBD1. CDR3 loop: CASSRAGTASRGYTF. Written as DNA, the CDR3 is TGTGCCAGCAGCCGGGCCGGGACAGCCTCGAGGGGCTACACCTTC.